Following are 16 T cell receptor beta chains from one sample sequenced in a study of CD4 and CD8 cells across lung adenocarcinoma regions. TCRdb re-derived calls from the PCR reads in MiXCR, one entry per CDR3 protein. The sample has 10,000 to 15,000 distinct CDR3 sequences, roughly 44% seen once. Sequences were obtained from CD8+ T cells from the margin of a lung tumor. The source is a male donor with lung adenocarcinoma. The CD4 and CD8 labels of this study may be unreliable.

This chain links TRBV7-2 with TRBJ1-2, with 7 bases aligning to TRBD1. There are 14 residues in the CDR3. The V and J ends lost 1 base and 6 bases, in that order; junction bases with no gene match: 5. The germline V gene encodes CDR1 SGHTA and CDR2 FQGNSA. The CDR3 bases are TGTGCCAGCAGCTTAGTAGGGCAGGGGGATGGCTACACCTTC. This translates into CASSLVGQGDGYTF.

J is TRBJ2-5 and V is TRBV4-1, with 9 bases fitting TRBD1. The J call is uncertain, as TRBJ2-7 better fits the DNA end. Germline loops: CDR1 MGHRA, CDR2 YSYEKL. The CDR3 is made up of 15 amino acids. The CDR3: CASSQPGTGTYEQYF. DNA of the CDR3: TGCGCCAGCAGCCAACCCGGGACAGGGACCTACGAGCAGTACTTC.

This clonotype occurred once. The V and J genes are TRBV5-1 and TRBJ2-2; 10 positions agree with TRBD1. Trimming took 2 bases from V and 16 from J; bases not matched to a gene: 14. The CDR3 covers 15 residues. Per the germline V gene, CDR1 is SGHRS and CDR2 is YFSETQ. CDR3 nucleotides: TGCGCCAGCAGCTTTGAGGGGCTTGGGACAGGGGCGCAGTTTTTT. Its translation is CASSFEGLGTGAQFF.

A word on this clonotype: One base away lies a much larger clone, so this may be a sequencing read error. The chain uses TRBV12-3 or TRBV12-4 and TRBJ2-1; TRBD2 agrees at 10 bases. V shed 6 bases and J 10 bases; nucleotides not matched to a gene: 15. The CDR3 loop spans 16 amino acids. Here the CDR3 DNA reads TGTGCCAGCAGCCCACGGGGGGCTAGCGGGAGAGACGAGCAGTTCTTC. The encoded protein is CASSPRGASGRDEQFF.

This clonotype has at least ten counts. V usage is TRBV4-1 and J usage is TRBJ2-1; D ambiguous. The ends were cut back, 3 bases at V and 4 bases at J, with 4 bases in the middle. The V gene's germline CDR1 is MGHRA and CDR2 YSYEKL. The CDR3 length is 12 residues. Here the CDR3 reads CASSQEYNEQFF. The CDR3 nucleotides are TGCGCCAGCAGCCAGGAATACAATGAGCAGTTCTTC.

In this sample, this clonotype turned up many times. V usage is TRBV7-8 and J usage is TRBJ2-3; 8 bases are shared with TRBD2. V lost 5 bases, J lost 4 bases, and 11 bases stayed unmatched. The CDR3 spans 16 residues. Germline V gene sequence: CDR1 SGHVS, CDR2 FQNEAQ. CDR3 coding DNA: TGTGCCAGCAGCCCCGGGGTAGCGGGGTGGGCAGATACGCAGTATTTT. As protein: CASSPGVAGWADTQYF.

The V gene is TRBV5-1, the J gene TRBJ2-4, with D maybe TRBD2 (6 bases). The CDR3 loop spans 14 amino acids. The germline V and J ends were trimmed by 4 bases and 2 bases, with 10 bases remaining between them. Germline CDR1 reads SGHRS; CDR2 reads YFSETQ. The CDR3 region has the DNA TGCGCCAGCAGCACCGGGACTTCCAAAAACATTCAGTACTTC. Residues: CASSTGTSKNIQYF.

In its sample, this clonotype was seen a few times. The chain combines TRBV7-2 with TRBJ2-1; the D gene is possibly TRBD2 (5 bases). Germline V lookup: CDR1 SGHTA, CDR2 FQGNSA. Trimming removed 1 base from V and 13 bases from J, with 20 bases in between. The CDR3 sequence is 15 residues long. The CDR3 loop is CASSLGTQSRETQFF. CDR3 nucleotide sequence: TGTGCCAGCAGCTTAGGGACCCAGTCTAGGGAGACCCAGTTCTTC.

This clonotype was found once. This rearrangement joins TRBV6-5 to TRBJ2-3; TRBD2 might be the D (5 bases). The CDR3 is 15 residues long. Germline CDR1 is MNHEY and CDR2 is SVGAGI. The V end was cut by 11 bases, the J end by 10 bases, with 28 bases between. CDR3 in DNA: TGTGCCCGGAGTTACCGGGGTGTGAGCACAGAGGCGCAGTATTTT. Translation gives CARSYRGVSTEAQYF.

Comment on this clonotype: One end of the junction is discordant with germline, which a read error may explain. The chain recombines TRBV6-1 with TRBJ2-3; 9 bases match TRBD2. The CDR3 is 18 amino acids. Per germline, CDR1 MNHNS and CDR2 SASEGT. The CDR3 is CASSGAGTGGRDPDTQYF. CDR3 nucleotides: TGTGCCAGCAGTGGAGCGGGGACTGGCGGGAGGGACCCAGATACCCAGTACTTT.

V usage is TRBV6-1 and J usage is TRBJ2-2; 10 bases agree with TRBD2. The V segment lost 5 bases and the J segment 10 bases; nucleotides outside the gene matches: 19. Germline assignment: CDR1 MNHNS and CDR2 SASEGT. The CDR3 covers 18 residues. The chain's CDR3 is CASSPRRLAGVNTEELFF. CDR3 DNA sequence: TGTGCCAGCAGTCCCCGGCGACTAGCGGGTGTGAACACAGAGGAGCTGTTTTTT.

This clonotype rates as medium-sized. V is TRBV27 and J is TRBJ2-1, with TRBD1 identical over 10 bases. Losses at the gene ends were 0 bases for V and 6 bases for J; bases not matched to a gene: 8. This CDR3 comprises 17 residues. Germline loops: CDR1 MNHEY, CDR2 SMNVEV (reference sequence). CDR3 protein: CASSLSYGTGVRNEQFF. For the CDR3, the DNA is TGTGCCAGCAGTTTATCATACGGGACAGGGGTACGCAATGAGCAGTTCTTC.

V and J are TRBV6-2 or TRBV6-3 and TRBJ2-1; 10 nucleotides agree with TRBD2. CDR3 length: 14 amino acids. Germline V gene data show CDR1 as MNHEY and CDR2 as SVGEGT. The ends lost 6 bases at V and 8 bases at J; junction bases unmatched: 7. CDR3 protein: CASRRAGGRDEQFF. DNA for the CDR3: TGTGCCAGCAGAAGAGCGGGAGGGAGAGATGAGCAGTTCTTC.

About this clonotype: It is unclear where the CDR3 begins or ends on the DNA, so no DNA is shown, and the CDR3 is as TCRdb lists it. V usage is TRBV6-1 and J usage is TRBJ2-2; the D call in the table, TRBD2, was not verified against the DNA. The germline CDR1 and CDR2 sequences are MNHNS and SASEGT. The CDR3 region is 24 residues in length, termini included. The CDR3 is CASSEALLKLAGVSPYFGAGELFF.

This clonotype was counted many times. The chain employs TRBV6-1 and TRBJ2-5, with 10 bases aligning to TRBD1. The CDR3 totals 15 residues. CDR1 is MNHNS, CDR2 SASEGT, per germline. V lost 6 bases, J lost 3 bases, and 7 bases stayed unmatched. CDR3 nucleotides: TGTGCCAGCAGCCGACCTGGGACAGGGGAAGAGACCCAGTACTTC. The encoded protein is CASSRPGTGEETQYF.

On this clonotype itself: A junction boundary mismatches the germline segment, possibly from a read error. The chain uses TRBV27 and TRBJ2-5; no firm D call. CDR1 is MNHEY, CDR2 SMNVEV, per germline (reference sequence). The CDR3 is 13 residues long. In nucleotides, the CDR3 is TGTGCCAGCGGTGGCCGTAGCCCAGAGACCCAGTACTTT. Encoded protein: CASGGRSPETQYF.